The 29 T cell receptor beta chains given below trace back to one sample, sequenced in a study of shared clonotypes between healthy human individuals. The table came from immunoSEQ multiplex PCR; TCRdb's copy has only in-frame clones and leaves some out. Among 2 million to 2.5 million clones listed, around 93% were seen once. The sample comprised naive CD4+ T cells from PBMCs. Subset of the sample: CD45RA+ positively selected. These receptors were collected from a young man in good health. Some clones in this sample may be carry-over from other donors' samples.

The rearrangement uses TRBV5-1 and TRBJ2-3; weak D call: TRBD2 (6 bases). The CDR3 has 14 amino acids. Germline V gives CDR1 SGHRS, CDR2 YFSETQ. The V end lost 4 bases, the J end lost 1 base, and 10 bases lay between the germline ends. CDR3 protein: CASSREFGTDTQYF. The CDR3 coding sequence is TGCGCCAGCAGCCGGGAGTTCGGCACAGATACGCAGTATTTT.

The chain links TRBV5-6 to TRBJ2-7, with TRBD2 matching 14 bases. The CDR3 runs 15 residues. V gave up 3 bases and J gave up 6 bases; unmatched junction bases: 5. The germline V gene encodes CDR1 SGHDT and CDR2 YYEEEE. CDR3 amino acids: CASSSGLAGVGEQYF. The CDR3 DNA follows: TGTGCCAGCAGCTCGGGACTAGCGGGAGTGGGCGAGCAGTACTTC. The whole variable domain, filled in from reference TRBV5-6 and TRBJ2-7, reads DAGVTQSPTHLIKTRGQQVTLRCSPKSGHDTVSWYQQALGQGPQFIFQYYEEEERQRGNFPDRFSGHQFPNYSSELNVNALLLGDSALYLCASSSGLAGVGEQYFGPGTRLTVT.

The chain carries TRBV6-5 and TRBJ1-1; D is uncertain. Per germline, CDR1 MNHEY and CDR2 SVGAGI. V lost 6 bases and J 0 bases, leaving 14 bases between the germline ends. The CDR3 loop spans 15 amino acids. DNA for the CDR3: TGTGCCAGCAGCCGCGACGGAATCATGAACACTGAAGCTTTCTTT. Translating gives CASSRDGIMNTEAFF.

The J gene is TRBJ2-5, the V gene TRBV5-4; 8 bases agree with TRBD2. This CDR3 is 15 amino acids long. Germline values: CDR1 SGHNT, CDR2 YYREEE (reference sequence). Trimming cost V 1 base and J 5 bases; bases outside gene matches: 7. CDR3 bases: TGTGCCAGCAGCTTGCGACTCGGGGGGGAGGAGACCCAGTACTTC. Translation gives CASSLRLGGEETQYF. Complete variable domain (other parts from reference TRBV5-4 and TRBJ2-5): ETGVTQSPTHLIKTRGQQVTLRCSSQSGHNTVSWYQQALGQGPQFIFQYYREEENGRGNFPPRFSGLQFPNYSSELNVNALELDDSALYLCASSLRLGGEETQYFGPGTRLLVL.

This clone was seen only once. This chain connects TRBV7-1 to TRBJ1-5; D ambiguous. TRBV7-1 is known as an ORF, though its function is uncertain. The CDR3 is 14 amino acids. The V end was cut by 6 bases, the J end by 3 bases, with 12 bases between. This CDR3 reads CASSNFRDNQPQHF. The DNA for the CDR3 is TGTGCCAGCAGTAACTTCAGAGACAATCAGCCCCAGCATTTT.

As regards this clone: The sample carries other DNA sequences with the same CDR3. The V gene is TRBV2, the J gene TRBJ2-3; D possibly corresponds to TRBD2 (6 bases). The CDR3 runs to 15 residues. CDR1 is SNHLY and CDR2 is FYNNEI in the germline V gene. V was shortened by 2 bases and J by 0 bases, with 9 bases between the two germline ends. The CDR3 region is CASSERRGSTDTQYF. The CDR3 DNA follows: TGTGCCAGCAGTGAACGGAGGGGAAGCACAGATACGCAGTATTTT.

The chain is built from TRBV9 and TRBJ1-1, with 11 bases lining up with TRBD1. J was trimmed by 5 bases and V by 3 bases; bases with no gene match: 15. The CDR3 extends over 18 amino acids. CDR1 is SGDLS and CDR2 is YYNGEE in the germline V gene. The CDR3 DNA reads as TGTGCCAGCAGCGCAATGTCCGGGACAGGGGGACTGGGAACTGAAGCTTTCTTT. Its protein is CASSAMSGTGGLGTEAFF.

This chain joins TRBV28 and TRBJ2-6; D gene unclear. CDR3 length: 15 residues. Germline loops: CDR1 MDHEN, CDR2 SYDVKM. V was shortened by 2 bases and J by 5 bases, with 10 bases between the two germline ends. CDR3 protein: CASSLLLTRANVLTF. In DNA, the CDR3 is TGTGCCAGCAGTTTACTCCTTACTAGGGCCAACGTCCTGACTTTC.

The chain has TRBV7-3 and TRBJ2-1, with TRBD2 as a possible D gene (5 bases). The V gene lost 0 bases and the J gene lost 13 bases, with 16 bases spanning the gap. The CDR3 is 14 residues long. Germline V gene data show CDR1 as SGHTA and CDR2 as FQGTGA. Written as DNA, the CDR3 is TGTGCCAGCAGCTTAACGTTTCGGGCGAGGGAACAGTTCTTC. Amino acids: CASSLTFRAREQFF.

The chain combines TRBV19 with TRBJ2-7; 8 nucleotides line up with TRBD1. This CDR3 contains 12 residues. After removal of 8 bases from V and 4 bases from J, the junction contained 4 bases not matched to a gene. Germline CDR1 LNHDA, CDR2 SQIVND (reference sequence). The CDR3 nucleotides read TGTGCCAGTGGACAGGGATTTTACGAGCAGTACTTC. The encoded protein is CASGQGFYEQYF.

This chain links TRBV30 with TRBJ2-1; the match to TRBD2 covers 7 bases. The CDR3 runs 16 residues. Per germline, CDR1 GTSNPN and CDR2 SVGIG (reference sequence). V was clipped by 3 bases and J by 4 bases; unmatched bases: 12. The DNA of the CDR3 is TGTGCCTGGAGACGCGGCCTAGCGGATATATACAATGAGCAGTTCTTC. Translating it yields CAWRRGLADIYNEQFF.

The chain carries TRBV15 and TRBJ1-1, with D unclear. Trimming took off 1 base at V and 1 base at J, with 7 bases between the two ends. CDR1 LNHNV and CDR2 YYDKDF come from the germline V gene (reference sequence). The CDR3 runs 14 residues. The CDR3 is CATSRVFRNTEAFF. CDR3 sequence (DNA): TGTGCCACCAGCAGAGTTTTCAGGAACACTGAAGCTTTCTTT. The whole variable domain, remainder taken from reference TRBV15 and TRBJ1-1, is DAMVIQNPRYQVTQFGKPVTLSCSQTLNHNVMYWYQQKSSQAPKLLFHYYDKDFNNEADTPDNFQSRRPNTSFCFLDIRSPGLGDTAMYLCATSRVFRNTEAFFGQGTRLTVV.

The chain couples TRBV9 to TRBJ2-5; no clear D. V was shortened by 7 bases and J by 1 base, with 14 bases between the two germline ends. The germline V gene encodes CDR1 SGDLS and CDR2 YYNGEE. The CDR3 runs 14 residues. Here the CDR3 reads CASSRAPSQETQYF. CDR3 DNA sequence: TGTGCCAGCTCCCGGGCCCCATCCCAAGAGACCCAGTACTTC.

The chain carries TRBV5-8 and TRBJ1-3; D is possibly TRBD1 (5 bases). Between the trimmed V and J ends, which lost 2 bases and 0 bases, there was a span of 9 bases. Germline CDR1 is SGHTS and CDR2 is YDEGEE. The CDR3 covers 15 residues. The CDR3 sequence is CASSLRGISGNTIYF. CDR3 bases: TGTGCCAGCAGCTTAAGGGGTATCTCTGGAAACACCATATATTTT.

This rearrangement joins TRBV6-5 to TRBJ2-7; D ambiguous. Trimming removed 5 bases from V and 2 bases from J, with 13 bases in between. Germline-derived CDR1 and CDR2 are MNHEY and SVGAGI. The length of the CDR3 is 14 residues. This CDR3 is CASSPGPLTYEQYF. CDR3 nucleotide sequence: TGTGCCAGCAGTCCCGGGCCCCTAACCTACGAGCAGTACTTC.

Comment on this clone: The identical CDR3 is also encoded by other nucleotide sequences in the sample. This chain uses TRBV9 with TRBJ1-2; D gene ambiguous. The germline CDR1 and CDR2 sequences are SGDLS and YYNGEE. The CDR3 is 13 amino acids. The ends were cut back, 3 bases at V and 1 base at J, with 7 bases in the middle. CDR3 in DNA: TGTGCCAGCAGCGCGCAAGTTAACTATGGCTACACCTTC. Translated: CASSAQVNYGYTF. Together with reference TRBV9 and TRBJ1-2, the CDR3 gives the full variable domain: DSGVTQTPKHLITATGQRVTLRCSPRSGDLSVYWYQQSLDQGLQFLIQYYNGEERAKGNILERFSAQQFPDLHSELNLSSLELGDSALYFCASSAQVNYGYTFGSGTRLTVV.

The count of this clone is one. The gene calls are TRBV19 and TRBJ2-1; D uncertain. The length of the CDR3 is 11 residues. Germline CDR1 LNHDA, CDR2 SQIVND (reference sequence). V shed 3 bases and J shed 6 bases, with 3 bases lying between them. This CDR3 reads CASSMFNEQFF. CDR3 DNA: TGTGCCAGTAGTATGTTCAATGAGCAGTTCTTC. The complete variable domain, with remaining parts taken from reference TRBV19 and TRBJ2-1, reads DGGITQSPKYLFRKEGQNVTLSCEQNLNHDAMYWYRQDPGQGLRLIYYSQIVNDFQKGDIAEGYSVSREKKESFPLTVTSAQKNPTAFYLCASSMFNEQFFGPGTRLTVL.

The chain carries TRBV7-2 and TRBJ1-2; no definite D call. The germline V and J ends were trimmed by 5 bases and 2 bases, with 9 bases remaining between them. The length of the CDR3 is 13 residues. Germline lookup yields CDR1 SGHTA and CDR2 FQGNSA. The CDR3 coding sequence is TGTGCCAGCAGCAACCTGGACAACTATGGCTACACCTTC. Protein: CASSNLDNYGYTF.

The CDR3, as DNA: TGTGCCAGCTCACCATTAACGGGAGGCGATGAGCAGTTCTTC. Its protein is CASSPLTGGDEQFF. This sequence joins TRBV18 and TRBJ2-1, with 7 bases matching TRBD2. This CDR3 region has 14 residues. Germline CDR1 KGHSH, CDR2 LQKENI. Trimming removed 2 bases from V and 8 bases from J; junction bases left unmatched: 6.

The J gene is TRBJ2-7, the V gene TRBV2; 9 bases agree with TRBD1. CDR1 is SNHLY, CDR2 FYNNEI, per germline. This CDR3 spans 15 amino acids. V was pared by 8 bases and J by 0 bases, with 8 bases of the junction left unmatched. The CDR3 sequence: CASGGQGISSYEQYF. The CDR3 nucleotides read TGTGCCAGCGGTGGACAGGGGATAAGCTCCTACGAGCAGTACTTC. The full variable domain, in which reference TRBV2 and TRBJ2-7 provide the parts outside the CDR3, is EPEVTQTPSHQVTQMGQEVILRCVPISNHLYFYWYRQILGQKVEFLVSFYNNEISEKSEIFDDQFSVERPDGSNFTLKIRSTKLEDSAMYFCASGGQGISSYEQYFGPGTRLTVT.

The chain has TRBV21-1 and TRBJ1-4. TRBV21-1 is shown as a pseudogene. The CDR3 extends over 16 amino acids. CDR3 nucleotides: TGTGCCAGCAGCAATAAGCACCGATGGGCTAATGAAAAACTGTTTTTT. It yields the protein CASSNKHRWANEKLFF.

This chain links TRBV30 with TRBJ2-1; 12 bases align to TRBD2. Germline trimming cut 4 bases from V and 2 bases from J; bases unmatched to any gene: 0. This CDR3 is 14 amino acids long. Germline assignment: CDR1 GTSNPN and CDR2 SVGIG (reference sequence). CDR3 protein: CAWTSGRAYNEQFF. Here the CDR3 DNA reads TGTGCCTGGACTAGCGGGAGGGCCTACAATGAGCAGTTCTTC.

This chain connects TRBV9 to TRBJ2-1; 7 positions agree with TRBD2. V gave up 3 bases and J gave up 7 bases; unmatched junction bases: 7. CDR1 SGDLS and CDR2 YYNGEE come from the germline V gene. The CDR3 runs 14 residues. The CDR3 loop is CASSGVAGQNEQFF. CDR3 DNA: TGTGCCAGCAGCGGGGTAGCGGGCCAGAATGAGCAGTTCTTC.

The chain carries TRBV7-6 and TRBJ2-1, with a tentative D call TRBD2 (6 bases). Trimming took 4 bases from V and 0 from J, leaving 10 bases between them. CDR1 and CDR2 from the germline V gene are SGHVS and FNYEAQ. The CDR3 is 15 residues long. The CDR3 coding sequence is TGTGCCAGCAGCTCGGGAGTCGGCTCCTACAATGAGCAGTTCTTC. It is translated as CASSSGVGSYNEQFF.

The chain combines TRBV11-1 with TRBJ2-3, with D unresolved. Trimming took 3 bases from V and 11 from J, leaving 15 bases between them. Looked up from germline, CDR1 is SGHAT and CDR2 is FQDESV (reference sequence). CDR3 length equals 13 residues. The CDR3 here is CASSFGSQSQQYF. The CDR3, as DNA: TGTGCCAGCAGCTTCGGCTCGCAGAGCCAGCAGTATTTT.

This rearrangement joins TRBV28 to TRBJ1-2; 12 nucleotides agree with TRBD1. The CDR3 totals 13 residues. Germline lookup yields CDR1 MDHEN and CDR2 SYDVKM. V lost 8 bases and J lost 6; bases outside the gene matches: 4. CDR3 coding DNA: TGTGCCAGCGTGGGACAGGGGGCGGATGGCTACACCTTC. This translates into CASVGQGADGYTF.

With regard to this clone: Other nucleotide sequences from this sample produce the same CDR3. The chain combines TRBV28 with TRBJ2-6, with TRBD1 matching over 7 bases. Germline V gene sequence: CDR1 MDHEN, CDR2 SYDVKM. The CDR3 covers 15 residues. V trimming: 5 bases; J trimming: 1 base; junction bases outside the gene matches: 2. The CDR3 is CASSPQGSGANVLTF. Here the CDR3 DNA reads TGTGCCAGCAGTCCACAGGGGTCTGGGGCCAACGTCCTGACTTTC.

This chain joins TRBV6-7 and TRBJ2-5; 11 bases are a match to TRBD1. Being an ORF, TRBV6-7 has a function that is uncertain. V lost 2 bases to trimming and J lost 4 bases; unmatched junction nucleotides: 15. There are 19 residues in the CDR3. The CDR3 spells CASSYPETWTGGMGETQYF. CDR3 nucleotides: TGTGCCAGCAGTTACCCCGAGACGTGGACAGGGGGCATGGGAGAGACCCAGTACTTC.

The chain uses TRBV19 and TRBJ2-3, with D maybe TRBD1 (5 bases). The V end was cut by 5 bases, the J end by 2 bases, with 11 bases between. The CDR3 is 14 amino acids. The germline V gene has CDR1 LNHDA and CDR2 SQIVND (reference sequence). CDR3 bases: TGTGCCAGTAGTCTTCGACAGTACACAGATACGCAGTATTTT. It encodes CASSLRQYTDTQYF.